This TCR beta chain was found in a study of blood T cell repertoires in COVID-19. For the study at large: PBMCs, B-cell-depleted T cells, or T cells were the source of the cDNA or gDNA that made up the material.

Germline CDR1 and CDR2: SGHKS and YYEKEE (reference sequence). V lost 1 base to trimming and J lost 0 bases, with 7 bases between them. This CDR3 region has 14 residues. In the study's own analysis: The authors estimated nucleated cell counts from reference gene primer amplification. Here immunoSEQ multiplex PCR was the method, and the copy in TCRdb shows in-frame clones only, minus some. The V and J calls and clone size are taken from that table; D and trimming were inferred from the DNA. The sample shows just under 80,000 clones, about 80% of them seen only once. The chain recombines TRBV5-5 with TRBJ1-2; tentative D call: TRBD1 (6 bases). What was sequenced was peripheral blood. The TCR comes from a woman in her seventies with acute or convalescent COVID-19. CDR3 sequence: CASSLTGSNYGYTF. The CDR3 DNA is TGTGCCAGCAGCTTGACAGGGTCTAACTATGGCTACACCTTC.